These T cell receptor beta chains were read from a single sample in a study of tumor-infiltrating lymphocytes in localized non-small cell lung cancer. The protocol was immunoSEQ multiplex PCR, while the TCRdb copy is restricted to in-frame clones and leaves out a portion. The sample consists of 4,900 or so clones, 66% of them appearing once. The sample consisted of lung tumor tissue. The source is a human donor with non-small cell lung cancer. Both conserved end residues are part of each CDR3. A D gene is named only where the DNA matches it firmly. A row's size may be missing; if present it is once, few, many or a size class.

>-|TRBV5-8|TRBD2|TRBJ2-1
CASSFSGGTSYNEQFF
TGTGCCAGCAGCTTTAGCGGGGGCACCTCCTACAATGAGCAGTTCTTC
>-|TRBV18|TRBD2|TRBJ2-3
CASSPPPEREKQYF
TGTGCCAGCTCACCACCGCCCGAGCGGGAGAAGCAGTATTTT
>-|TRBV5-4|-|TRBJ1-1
CGPDGEAFF
TGTGGACCGGATGGTGAAGCTTTCTTT
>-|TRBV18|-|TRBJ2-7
CASSPGQTYEQYF
TGTGCCAGCTCACCTGGACAGACATACGAGCAGTACTTC
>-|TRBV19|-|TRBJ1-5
CASSPTWGDQPQHF
TGTGCCAGTAGTCCAACATGGGGGGATCAGCCCCAGCATTTT
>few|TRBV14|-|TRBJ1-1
CASSPTGLNTEAFF
TGTGCCAGCAGCCCGACAGGATTGAACACTGAAGCTTTCTTT
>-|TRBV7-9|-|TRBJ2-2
CASSPDRNTGELFF
TGTGCCAGCAGTCCGGACAGGAACACCGGGGAGCTGTTTTTT
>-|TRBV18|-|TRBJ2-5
CASSPGLGSGETQYF
TGTGCCAGCTCACCTGGGCTAGGGAGTGGCGAGACCCAGTACTTC
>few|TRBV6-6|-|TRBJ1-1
CASSYPSGAEAFF
TGTGCCAGCAGTTACCCGTCGGGAGCTGAAGCTTTCTTT
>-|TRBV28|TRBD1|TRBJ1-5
CASSSGQGNQPQHF
TGTGCCAGCAGTTCGGGACAGGGCAATCAGCCCCAGCATTTT
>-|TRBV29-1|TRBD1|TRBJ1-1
CSVNGQANTEAFF
TGCAGCGTTAACGGACAGGCGAACACTGAAGCTTTCTTT
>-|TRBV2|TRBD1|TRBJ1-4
CASTWDRTFEKLFF
TGTGCCAGCACCTGGGACAGAACGTTCGAAAAACTGTTTTTT
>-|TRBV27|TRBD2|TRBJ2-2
CASSVLGGGGGVAGELFF
TGTGCCAGCAGTGTCCTCGGTGGGGGCGGGGGGGTCGCCGGGGAGCTGTTTTTT
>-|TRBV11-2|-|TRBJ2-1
CASSLEGTGGEQFF
TGTGCCAGCAGCTTAGAGGGGACCGGGGGTGAGCAGTTCTTC
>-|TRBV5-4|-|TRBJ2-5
CASSVRALQETQYF
TGTGCCAGCAGCGTACGGGCGCTCCAAGAGACCCAGTACTTC
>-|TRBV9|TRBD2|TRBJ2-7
CASSVGGLASYEQYF
TGTGCCAGCAGCGTAGGGGGACTAGCATCCTACGAGCAGTACTTC
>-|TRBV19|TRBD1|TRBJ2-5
CASSIPGQGEGETQYF
TGTGCCAGTAGTATTCCCGGACAGGGGGAAGGAGAGACCCAGTACTTC
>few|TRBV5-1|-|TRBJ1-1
CASSFPRGGYTEAFF
TGCGCCAGCAGCTTCCCTCGGGGGGGTTATACTGAAGCTTTCTTT
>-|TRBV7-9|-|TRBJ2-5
CASSLGALPETQYF
TGTGCCAGCAGCTTAGGGGCTTTGCCGGAGACCCAGTACTTC
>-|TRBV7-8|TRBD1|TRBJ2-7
CASSSTYPGQGVYEQYF
TGTGCCAGCAGCTCGACGTATCCGGGACAGGGGGTCTACGAGCAGTACTTC
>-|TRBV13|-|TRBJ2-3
CASSFTEGTLGTDTQYF
TGTGCCAGCAGCTTTACCGAGGGGACTCTAGGCACAGATACGCAGTATTTT
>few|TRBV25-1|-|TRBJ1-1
CASRGPGNTEAFF
TGTGCCAGCAGGGGCCCAGGGAACACTGAAGCTTTCTTT
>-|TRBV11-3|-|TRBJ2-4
CASSHSGGQGGYF
TGTGCCAGCAGCCACTCCGGCGGGCAGGGAGGGTACTTC
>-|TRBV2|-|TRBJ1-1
CASSDYRTNTEAFF
TGTGCCAGCAGTGACTACAGAACAAACACTGAAGCTTTCTTT
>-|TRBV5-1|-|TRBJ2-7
CASSLTPTTTFGEQYF
TGCGCCAGCAGCTTAACCCCCACCACGACCTTCGGCGAGCAGTACTTC
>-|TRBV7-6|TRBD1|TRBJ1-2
CASSSLTGRSYGYTF
TGTGCCAGCAGCTCCCTGACAGGGCGAAGCTATGGCTACACCTTC
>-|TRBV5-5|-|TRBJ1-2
CASSPPTGYGYTF
TGTGCCAGCAGCCCACCTACAGGCTATGGCTACACCTTC
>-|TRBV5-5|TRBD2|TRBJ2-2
CASSLVGTSGTAGELFF
TGTGCCAGCAGCTTGGTGGGGACTAGCGGGACTGCCGGGGAGCTGTTTTTT
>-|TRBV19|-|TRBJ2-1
CASSISRLGYNEQFF
TGTGCCAGTAGTATATCCAGGCTTGGCTACAATGAGCAGTTCTTC